Included here is one T cell receptor beta chain sequence, with context. The antigen remains undetermined. TCRdb analysed the 5' RACE reads with MiXCR anew, one entry per CDR3 protein. The repertoire holds under 400,000 distinct CDR3 sequences, around 9.7% seen once, with under 10% in the top ten. These data belong to a study of identical twins. Study-level points and caveats: Analyses of zero insertions could, in part, be confounded by invariant MAIT and iNKT cells.

This clonotype originated in a woman between 50 and 59 years old in good health. The sample consisted of naive T cells sorted from blood.

The DNA of the CDR3 is TGCAGTGCTAGAGATTTGACAGGGGGATTCGGAAACACCATATATTTT. This codes for CSARDLTGGFGNTIYF. The gene calls are TRBV20-1 and TRBJ1-3, with TRBD1 matching over 9 bases. V lost 0 bases to trimming and J lost 4 bases; unmatched junction nucleotides: 7. Germline assignment: CDR1 DFQATT and CDR2 SNEGSKA (reference sequence). This CDR3 spans 16 amino acids.